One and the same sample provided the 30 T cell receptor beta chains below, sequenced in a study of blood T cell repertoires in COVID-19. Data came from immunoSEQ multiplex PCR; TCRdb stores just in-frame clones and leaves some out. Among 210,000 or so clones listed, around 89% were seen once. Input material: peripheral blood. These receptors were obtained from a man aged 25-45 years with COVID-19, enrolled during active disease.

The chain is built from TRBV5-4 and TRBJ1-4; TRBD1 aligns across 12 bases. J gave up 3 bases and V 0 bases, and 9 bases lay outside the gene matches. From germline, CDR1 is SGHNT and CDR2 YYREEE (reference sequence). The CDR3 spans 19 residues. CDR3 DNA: TGTGCCAGCAGCTTGGGTGGTTGGGGACAGGGGGCGTCTAATGAAAAACTGTTTTTT. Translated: CASSLGGWGQGASNEKLFF.

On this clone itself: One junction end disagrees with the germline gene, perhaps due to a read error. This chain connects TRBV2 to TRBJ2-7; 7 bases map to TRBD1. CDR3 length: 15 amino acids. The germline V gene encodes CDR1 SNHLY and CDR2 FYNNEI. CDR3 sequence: CASSEAGTELYEQYF. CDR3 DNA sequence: TGTGCCAGCAGCGAAGCTGGGACAGAGCTCTACGAGCAGTACTTC. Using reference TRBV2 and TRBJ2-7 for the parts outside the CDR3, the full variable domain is EPEVTQTPSHQVTQMGQEVILRCVPISNHLYFYWYRQILGQKVEFLVSFYNNEISEKSEIFDDQFSVERPDGSNFTLKIRSTKLEDSAMYFCASSEAGTELYEQYFGPGTRLTVT.

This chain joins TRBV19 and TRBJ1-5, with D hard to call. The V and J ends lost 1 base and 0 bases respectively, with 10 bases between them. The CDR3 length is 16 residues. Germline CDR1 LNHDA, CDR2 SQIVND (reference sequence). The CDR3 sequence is CASSIVGVNSNQPQHF. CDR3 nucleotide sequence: TGTGCCAGTAGTATAGTCGGGGTTAATAGCAATCAGCCCCAGCATTTT.

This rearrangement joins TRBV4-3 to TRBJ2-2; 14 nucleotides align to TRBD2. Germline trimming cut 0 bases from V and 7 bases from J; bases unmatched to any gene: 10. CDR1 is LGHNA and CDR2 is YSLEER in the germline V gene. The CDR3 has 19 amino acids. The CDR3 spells CASSQEGVTSGRGGGELFF. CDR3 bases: TGCGCCAGCAGCCAAGAGGGGGTGACTAGCGGGAGGGGTGGCGGGGAGCTGTTTTTT.

The CDR3 coding sequence is TGTGCCAGCACCGCCCGACAGGCTCTCTACGAGCAGTACTTC. Protein sequence: CASTARQALYEQYF. The chain employs TRBV6-5 and TRBJ2-7, with a possible D match to TRBD1 (6 bases). CDR1 is MNHEY and CDR2 is SVGAGI in the germline V gene. V lost 7 bases to trimming and J lost 3 bases, with 16 bases between them. The CDR3 sequence is 14 residues long.

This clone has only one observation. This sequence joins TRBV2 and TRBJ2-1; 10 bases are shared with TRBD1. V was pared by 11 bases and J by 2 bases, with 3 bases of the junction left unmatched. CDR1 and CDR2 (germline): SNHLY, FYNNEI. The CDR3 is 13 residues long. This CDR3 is CAGQGGAYNEQFF. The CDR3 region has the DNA TGTGCCGGACAGGGGGGGGCCTACAATGAGCAGTTCTTC.

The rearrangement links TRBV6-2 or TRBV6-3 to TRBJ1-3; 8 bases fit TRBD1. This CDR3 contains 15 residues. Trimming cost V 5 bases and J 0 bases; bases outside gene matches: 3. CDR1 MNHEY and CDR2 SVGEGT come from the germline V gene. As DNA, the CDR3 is TGTGCCAGCAGTCGGACAGGGCGCTCTGGAAACACCATATATTTT. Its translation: CASSRTGRSGNTIYF.

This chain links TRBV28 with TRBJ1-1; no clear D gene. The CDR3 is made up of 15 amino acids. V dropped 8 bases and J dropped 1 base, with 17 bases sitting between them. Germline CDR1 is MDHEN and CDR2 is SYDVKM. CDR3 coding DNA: TGTGCCAGCCGAGATTGGCTCAGCGCGAACACTGAAGCTTTCTTT. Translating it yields CASRDWLSANTEAFF.

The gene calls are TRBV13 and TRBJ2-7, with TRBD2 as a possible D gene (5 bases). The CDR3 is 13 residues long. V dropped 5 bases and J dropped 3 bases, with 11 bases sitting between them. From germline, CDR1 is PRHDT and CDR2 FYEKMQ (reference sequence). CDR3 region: CASSPLGSYEQYF. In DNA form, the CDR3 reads TGTGCCAGCAGCCCTTTAGGGAGCTACGAGCAGTACTTC.

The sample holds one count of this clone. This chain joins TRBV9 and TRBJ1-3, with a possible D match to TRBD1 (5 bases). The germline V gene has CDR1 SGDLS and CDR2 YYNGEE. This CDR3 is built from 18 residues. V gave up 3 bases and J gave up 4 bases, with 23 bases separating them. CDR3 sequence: CASSGGTGGQRRGNTIYF. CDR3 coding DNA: TGTGCCAGCAGCGGGGGGACGGGAGGGCAACGGAGAGGAAACACCATATATTTT. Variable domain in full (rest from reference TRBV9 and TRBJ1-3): DSGVTQTPKHLITATGQRVTLRCSPRSGDLSVYWYQQSLDQGLQFLIQYYNGEERAKGNILERFSAQQFPDLHSELNLSSLELGDSALYFCASSGGTGGQRRGNTIYFGEGSWLTVV.

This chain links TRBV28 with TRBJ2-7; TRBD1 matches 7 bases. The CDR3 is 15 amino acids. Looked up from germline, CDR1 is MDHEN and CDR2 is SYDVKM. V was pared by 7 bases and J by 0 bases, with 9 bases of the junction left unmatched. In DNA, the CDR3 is TGTGCCAGCATCTCTTCCACAGGGGTCTCCTACGAGCAGTACTTC. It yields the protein CASISSTGVSYEQYF.

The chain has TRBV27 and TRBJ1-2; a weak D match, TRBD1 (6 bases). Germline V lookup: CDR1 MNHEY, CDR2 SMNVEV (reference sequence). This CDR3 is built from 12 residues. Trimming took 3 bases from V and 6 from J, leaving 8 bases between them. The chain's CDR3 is CASSFRGNGYTF. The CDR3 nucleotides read TGTGCCAGCAGTTTCAGGGGAAATGGCTACACCTTC.

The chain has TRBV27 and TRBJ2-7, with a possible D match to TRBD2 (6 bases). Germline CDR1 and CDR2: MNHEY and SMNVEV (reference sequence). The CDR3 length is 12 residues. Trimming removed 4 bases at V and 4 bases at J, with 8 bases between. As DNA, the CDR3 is TGTGCCAGCAGTTATCGGGGGTACGAGCAGTACTTC. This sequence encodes CASSYRGYEQYF.

The CDR3 spells CASSLDRSSYEQYF. For the CDR3, the DNA is TGTGCCAGCAGCCTGGACAGGAGCTCCTACGAGCAGTACTTC. V gene TRBV28 combines with J gene TRBJ2-7; 7 bases line up with TRBD1. V was clipped by 6 bases and J by 0 bases; unmatched bases: 5. Germline V CDR1 and CDR2: MDHEN, SYDVKM. CDR3 size: 14 residues.

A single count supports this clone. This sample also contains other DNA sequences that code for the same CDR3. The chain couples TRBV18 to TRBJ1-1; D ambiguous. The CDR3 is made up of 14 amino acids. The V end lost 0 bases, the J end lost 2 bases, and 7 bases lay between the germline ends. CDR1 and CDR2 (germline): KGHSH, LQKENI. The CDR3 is CASSPPSVNTEAFF. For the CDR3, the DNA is TGTGCCAGCTCACCACCGTCGGTTAACACTGAAGCTTTCTTT.

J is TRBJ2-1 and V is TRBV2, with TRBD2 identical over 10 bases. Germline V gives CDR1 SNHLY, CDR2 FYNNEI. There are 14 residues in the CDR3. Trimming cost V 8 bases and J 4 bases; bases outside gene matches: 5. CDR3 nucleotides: TGTGCCAGCCGACCGGGACTAGCGTACAATGAGCAGTTCTTC. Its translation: CASRPGLAYNEQFF.

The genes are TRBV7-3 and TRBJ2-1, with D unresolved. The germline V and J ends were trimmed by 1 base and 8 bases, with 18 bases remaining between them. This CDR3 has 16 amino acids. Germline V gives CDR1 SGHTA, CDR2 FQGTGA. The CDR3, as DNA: TGTGCCAGCAGCTTAAACAGAGAATTCCTTTTGGATGAGCAGTTCTTC. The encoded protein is CASSLNREFLLDEQFF.

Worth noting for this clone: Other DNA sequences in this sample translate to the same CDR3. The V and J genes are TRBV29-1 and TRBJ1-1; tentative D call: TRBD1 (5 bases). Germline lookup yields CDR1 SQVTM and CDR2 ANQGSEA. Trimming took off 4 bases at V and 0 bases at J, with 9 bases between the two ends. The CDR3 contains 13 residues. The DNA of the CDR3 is TGCAGCGTTGCAGGGCGGATGAACACTGAAGCTTTCTTT. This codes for CSVAGRMNTEAFF.

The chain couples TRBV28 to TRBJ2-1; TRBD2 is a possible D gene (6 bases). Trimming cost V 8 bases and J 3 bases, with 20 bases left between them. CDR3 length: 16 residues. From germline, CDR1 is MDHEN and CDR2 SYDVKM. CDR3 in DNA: TGTGCCAGCTTTAGTAGCGGACACCCTATCTACAATGAGCAGTTCTTC. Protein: CASFSSGHPIYNEQFF.

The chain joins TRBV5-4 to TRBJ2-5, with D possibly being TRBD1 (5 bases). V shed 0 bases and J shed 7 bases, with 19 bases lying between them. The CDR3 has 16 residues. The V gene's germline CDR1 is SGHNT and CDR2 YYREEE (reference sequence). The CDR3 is CASSLEGVGARGTQYF. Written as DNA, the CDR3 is TGTGCCAGCAGCTTGGAAGGGGTAGGGGCTAGGGGGACCCAGTACTTC.

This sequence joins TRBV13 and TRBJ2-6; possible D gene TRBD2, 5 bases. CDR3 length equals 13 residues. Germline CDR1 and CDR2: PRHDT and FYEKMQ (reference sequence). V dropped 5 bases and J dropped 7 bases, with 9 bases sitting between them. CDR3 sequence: CASSLRTANVLTF. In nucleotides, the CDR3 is TGTGCCAGCAGCCTACGGACTGCCAACGTCCTGACTTTC.

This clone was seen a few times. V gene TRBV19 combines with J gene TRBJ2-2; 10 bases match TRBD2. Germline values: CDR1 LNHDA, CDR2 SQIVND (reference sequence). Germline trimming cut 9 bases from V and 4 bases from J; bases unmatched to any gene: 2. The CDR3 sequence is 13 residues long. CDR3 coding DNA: TGTGCCAGCCGGACTAGCGGCACCGGGGAGCTGTTTTTT. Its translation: CASRTSGTGELFF.

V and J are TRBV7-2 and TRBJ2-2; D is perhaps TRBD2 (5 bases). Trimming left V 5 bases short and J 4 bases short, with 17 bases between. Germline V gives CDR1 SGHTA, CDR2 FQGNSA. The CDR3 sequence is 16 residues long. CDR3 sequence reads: CASSPRTEGSTGELFF. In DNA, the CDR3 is TGTGCCAGCAGCCCACGGACTGAAGGAAGCACCGGGGAGCTGTTTTTT.

This CDR3 is CASSLGVSEAFF. The CDR3 nucleotides read TGTGCCAGCAGCTTAGGAGTGTCTGAAGCTTTCTTT. The rearrangement uses TRBV11-3 and TRBJ1-1; D is uncertain. Per germline, CDR1 SGHNT and CDR2 YENEEA. This CDR3 comprises 12 residues. Trimming took 1 base from V and 6 from J, leaving 6 bases between them.

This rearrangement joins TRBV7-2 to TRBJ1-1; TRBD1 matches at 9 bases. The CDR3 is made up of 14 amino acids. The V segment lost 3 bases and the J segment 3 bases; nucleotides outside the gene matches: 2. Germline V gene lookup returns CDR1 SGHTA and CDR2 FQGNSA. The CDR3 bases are TGTGCCAGCAGCTTCGACAGGGGGGACACTGAAGCTTTCTTT. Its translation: CASSFDRGDTEAFF.

The CDR3 DNA reads TGTGCCAGCGGAGGACGTCGGGGCATTCAGTACTTC. This gives the protein CASGGRRGIQYF. The chain combines TRBV6-5 with TRBJ2-4; possible D gene TRBD2, 5 bases. Between the trimmed V and J ends, which lost 8 bases and 9 bases, there was a span of 14 bases. Germline CDR1 and CDR2: MNHEY and SVGAGI. There are 12 residues in the CDR3.

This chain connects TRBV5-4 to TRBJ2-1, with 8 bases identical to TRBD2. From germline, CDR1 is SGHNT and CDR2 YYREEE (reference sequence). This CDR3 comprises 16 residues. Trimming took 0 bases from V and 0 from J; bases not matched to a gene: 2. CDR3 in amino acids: CASSLVGRDSYNEQFF. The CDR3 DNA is TGTGCCAGCAGCTTGGTCGGGAGGGACTCCTACAATGAGCAGTTCTTC.

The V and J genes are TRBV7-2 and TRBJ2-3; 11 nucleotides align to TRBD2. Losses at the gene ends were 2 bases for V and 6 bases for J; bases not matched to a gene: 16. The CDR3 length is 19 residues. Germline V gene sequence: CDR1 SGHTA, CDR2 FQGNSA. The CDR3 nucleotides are TGTGCCAGCAGCTTATGGTTTAGCGGGAGGGCCCTCAGGTCGGATACGCAGTATTTT. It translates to CASSLWFSGRALRSDTQYF.

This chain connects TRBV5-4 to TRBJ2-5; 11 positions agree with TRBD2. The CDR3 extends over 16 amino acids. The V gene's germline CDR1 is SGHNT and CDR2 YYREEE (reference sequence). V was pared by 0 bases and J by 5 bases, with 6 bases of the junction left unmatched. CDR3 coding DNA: TGTGCCAGCAGCTTGGTTACTAGCGGGAGATTTGAGACCCAGTACTTC. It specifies CASSLVTSGRFETQYF.

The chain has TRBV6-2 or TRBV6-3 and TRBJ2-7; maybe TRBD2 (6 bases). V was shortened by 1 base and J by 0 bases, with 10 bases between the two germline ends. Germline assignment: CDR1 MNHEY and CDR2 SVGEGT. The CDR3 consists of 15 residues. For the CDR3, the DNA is TGTGCCAGCAGTTACTGGCGGACTACCTCCTACGAGCAGTACTTC. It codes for CASSYWRTTSYEQYF.